The 3 T cell receptor beta chains below were found in one sample sequenced in a study of stem cell transplantation in POMP-related autoinflammatory disease. Libraries were prepared by immunoSEQ multiplex PCR; TCRdb keeps only in-frame clonotypes and omits some of them. The profile shows about a thousand clones, around 88% of them singletons. Sequenced material: a CXCR5-defined cell subset from PBMCs. The source of these receptors is a human donor in good health.

The chain recombines TRBV5-1 with TRBJ2-3; no firm D call. CDR1 and CDR2 (germline): SGHRS, YFSETQ. Trimming shortened V by 10 bases and J by 1 base, and 16 bases separated the two germline ends. The CDR3 is made up of 14 amino acids. CDR3 bases: TGCGCCGGCGCTCCGTCAAGCGGCACAGATACGCAGTATTTT. Its translation is CAGAPSSGTDTQYF.

The J gene is TRBJ2-2, the V gene TRBV19; perhaps TRBD2 as D (5 bases). Trimming took off 9 bases at V and 0 bases at J, with 11 bases between the two ends. The CDR3 loop spans 14 amino acids. The germline V gene has CDR1 LNHDA and CDR2 SQIVND (reference sequence). This CDR3 is CASRGTSNTGELFF. The CDR3 DNA reads as TGTGCCAGCCGGGGAACCTCGAACACCGGGGAGCTGTTTTTT. The full variable domain, completed using reference TRBV19 and TRBJ2-2, is DGGITQSPKYLFRKEGQNVTLSCEQNLNHDAMYWYRQDPGQGLRLIYYSQIVNDFQKGDIAEGYSVSREKKESFPLTVTSAQKNPTAFYLCASRGTSNTGELFFGEGSRLTVL.

The gene calls are TRBV9 and TRBJ2-1; 12 nucleotides match TRBD2. The CDR3 covers 16 residues. V gave up 4 bases and J gave up 7 bases; unmatched junction bases: 9. Germline-derived CDR1 and CDR2 are SGDLS and YYNGEE. The CDR3 bases are TGTGCCAGCAGCTCAAGGACTAGCGGGGTCCGGAATGAGCAGTTCTTC. It translates to CASSSRTSGVRNEQFF.